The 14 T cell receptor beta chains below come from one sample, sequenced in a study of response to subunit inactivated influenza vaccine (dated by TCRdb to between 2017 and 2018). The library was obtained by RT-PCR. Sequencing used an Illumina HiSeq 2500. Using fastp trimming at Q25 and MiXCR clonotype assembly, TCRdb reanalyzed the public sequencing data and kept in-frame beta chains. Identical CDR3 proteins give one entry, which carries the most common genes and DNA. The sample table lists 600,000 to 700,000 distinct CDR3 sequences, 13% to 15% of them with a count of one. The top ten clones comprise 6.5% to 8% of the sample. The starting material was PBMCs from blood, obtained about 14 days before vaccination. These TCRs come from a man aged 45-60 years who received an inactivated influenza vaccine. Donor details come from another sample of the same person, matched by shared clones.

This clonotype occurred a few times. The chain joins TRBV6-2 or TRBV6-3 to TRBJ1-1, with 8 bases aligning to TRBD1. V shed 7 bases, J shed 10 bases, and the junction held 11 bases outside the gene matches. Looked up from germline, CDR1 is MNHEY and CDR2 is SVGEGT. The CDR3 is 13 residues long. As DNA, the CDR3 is TGTGCCAGCACCGATGGCCCGACAGGGGTAGCTTTCTTT. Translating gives CASTDGPTGVAFF.

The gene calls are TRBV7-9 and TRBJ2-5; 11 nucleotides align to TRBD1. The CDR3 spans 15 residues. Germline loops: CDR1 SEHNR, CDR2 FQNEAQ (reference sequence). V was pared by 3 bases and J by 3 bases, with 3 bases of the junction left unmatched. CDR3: CASSFWTGGEETQYF. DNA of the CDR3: TGTGCCAGCAGCTTTTGGACAGGGGGCGAAGAGACCCAGTACTTC.

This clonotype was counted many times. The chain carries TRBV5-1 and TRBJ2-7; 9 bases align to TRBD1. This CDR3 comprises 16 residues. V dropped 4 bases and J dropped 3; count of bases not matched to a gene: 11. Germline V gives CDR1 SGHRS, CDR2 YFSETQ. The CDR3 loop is CASSVEPGQGLYEQYF. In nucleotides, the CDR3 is TGCGCCAGCAGCGTGGAACCGGGACAGGGCCTCTACGAGCAGTACTTC.

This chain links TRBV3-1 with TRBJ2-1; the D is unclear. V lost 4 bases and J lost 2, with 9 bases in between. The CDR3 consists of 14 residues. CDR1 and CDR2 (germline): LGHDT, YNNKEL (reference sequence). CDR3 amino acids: CASSLDDTYNEQFF. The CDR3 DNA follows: TGTGCCAGCAGCCTGGACGATACCTACAATGAGCAGTTCTTC.

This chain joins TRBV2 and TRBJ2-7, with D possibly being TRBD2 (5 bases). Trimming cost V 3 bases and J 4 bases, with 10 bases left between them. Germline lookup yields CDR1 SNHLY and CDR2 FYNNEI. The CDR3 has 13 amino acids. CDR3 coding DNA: TGTGCCAGCAGTGATGAACGAGGGTACGAGCAGTACTTC. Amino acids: CASSDERGYEQYF.

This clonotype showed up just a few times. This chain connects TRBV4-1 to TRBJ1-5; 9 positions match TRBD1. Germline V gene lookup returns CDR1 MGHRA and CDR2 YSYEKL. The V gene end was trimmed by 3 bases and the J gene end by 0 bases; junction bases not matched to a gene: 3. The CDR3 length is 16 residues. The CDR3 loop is CASSQWTGASNQPQHF. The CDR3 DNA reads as TGCGCCAGCAGCCAGTGGACAGGGGCTAGCAATCAGCCCCAGCATTTT.

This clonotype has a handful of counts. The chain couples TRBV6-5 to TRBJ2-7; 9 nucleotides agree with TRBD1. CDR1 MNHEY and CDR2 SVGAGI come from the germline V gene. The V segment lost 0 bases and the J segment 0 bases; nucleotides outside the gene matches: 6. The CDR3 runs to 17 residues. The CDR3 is CASSYSNRGRNSYEQYF. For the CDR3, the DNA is TGTGCCAGCAGTTACTCGAACAGGGGGCGCAACTCCTACGAGCAGTACTTC.

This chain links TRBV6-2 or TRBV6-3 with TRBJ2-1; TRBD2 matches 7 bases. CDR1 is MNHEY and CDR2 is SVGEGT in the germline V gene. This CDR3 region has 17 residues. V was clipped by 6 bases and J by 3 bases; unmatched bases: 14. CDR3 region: CASSPAGLADHYNEQFF. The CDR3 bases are TGTGCCAGCAGCCCCGCAGGGCTAGCGGACCACTACAATGAGCAGTTCTTC.

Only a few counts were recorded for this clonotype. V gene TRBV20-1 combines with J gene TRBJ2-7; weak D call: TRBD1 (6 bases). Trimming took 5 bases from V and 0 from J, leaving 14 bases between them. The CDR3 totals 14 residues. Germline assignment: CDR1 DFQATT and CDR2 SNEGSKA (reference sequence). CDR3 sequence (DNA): TGCAGTGCTTTGGACAGTTACTTCTCCTACGAGCAGTACTTC. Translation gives CSALDSYFSYEQYF.

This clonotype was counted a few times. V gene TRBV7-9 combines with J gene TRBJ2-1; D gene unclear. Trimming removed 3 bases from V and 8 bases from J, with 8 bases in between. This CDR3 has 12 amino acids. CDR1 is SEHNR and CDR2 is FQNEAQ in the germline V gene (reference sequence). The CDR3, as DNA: TGTGCCAGCAGCTTTACCTTATATGAGCAGTTCTTC. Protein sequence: CASSFTLYEQFF.

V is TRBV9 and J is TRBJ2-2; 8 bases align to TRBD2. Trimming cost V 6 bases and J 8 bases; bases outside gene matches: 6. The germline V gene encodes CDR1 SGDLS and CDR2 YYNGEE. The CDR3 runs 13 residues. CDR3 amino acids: CASKKVAGGELFF. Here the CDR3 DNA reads TGTGCCAGCAAGAAGGTAGCGGGAGGGGAGCTGTTTTTT.

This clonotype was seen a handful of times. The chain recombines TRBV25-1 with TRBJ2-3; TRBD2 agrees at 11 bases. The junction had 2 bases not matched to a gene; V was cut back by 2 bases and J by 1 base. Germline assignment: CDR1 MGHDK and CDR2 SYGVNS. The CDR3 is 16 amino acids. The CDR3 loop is CASSERLAGRTDTQYF. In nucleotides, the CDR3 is TGTGCCAGCAGTGAACGACTAGCGGGGCGCACAGATACGCAGTATTTT.

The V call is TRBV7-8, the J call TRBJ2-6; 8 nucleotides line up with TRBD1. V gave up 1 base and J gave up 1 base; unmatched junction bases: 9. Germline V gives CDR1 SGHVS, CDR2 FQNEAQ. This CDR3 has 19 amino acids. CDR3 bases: TGTGCCAGCAGCTTAGTTGGTACAGGGGGGTGGTCTGGGGCCAACGTCCTGACTTTC. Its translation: CASSLVGTGGWSGANVLTF.

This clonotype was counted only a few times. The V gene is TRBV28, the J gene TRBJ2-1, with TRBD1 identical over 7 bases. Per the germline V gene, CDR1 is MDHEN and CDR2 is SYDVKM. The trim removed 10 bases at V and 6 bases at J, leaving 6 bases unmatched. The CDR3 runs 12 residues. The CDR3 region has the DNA TGTGCCACCCGGGGACAGCTCAATGAGCAGTTCTTC. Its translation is CATRGQLNEQFF.